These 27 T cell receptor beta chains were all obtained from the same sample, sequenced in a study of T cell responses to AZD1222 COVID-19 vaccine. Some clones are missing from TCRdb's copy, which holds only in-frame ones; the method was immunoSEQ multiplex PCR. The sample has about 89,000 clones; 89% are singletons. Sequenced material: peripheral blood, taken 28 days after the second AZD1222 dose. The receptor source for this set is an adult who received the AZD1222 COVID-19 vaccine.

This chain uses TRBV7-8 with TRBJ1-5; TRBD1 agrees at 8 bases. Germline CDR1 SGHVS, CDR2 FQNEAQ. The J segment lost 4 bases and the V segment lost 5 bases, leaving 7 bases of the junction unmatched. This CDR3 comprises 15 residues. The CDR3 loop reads CASSPRGQVNQPQHF. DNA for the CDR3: TGTGCCAGCAGCCCAAGGGGACAGGTTAATCAGCCCCAGCATTTT.

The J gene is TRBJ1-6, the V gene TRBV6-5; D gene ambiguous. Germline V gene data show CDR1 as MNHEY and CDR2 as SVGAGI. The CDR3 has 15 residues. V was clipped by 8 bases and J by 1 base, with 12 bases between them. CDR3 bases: TGTGCCAGCCATTGGACCGGGTCCTATAATTCACCCCTCCACTTT. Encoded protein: CASHWTGSYNSPLHF.

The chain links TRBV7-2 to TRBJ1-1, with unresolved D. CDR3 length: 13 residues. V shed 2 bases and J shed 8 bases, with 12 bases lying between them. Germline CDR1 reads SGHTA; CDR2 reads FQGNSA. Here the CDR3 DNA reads TGTGCCAGCAGCTTACTCGACCTGGCCGAAGCTTTCTTT. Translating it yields CASSLLDLAEAFF. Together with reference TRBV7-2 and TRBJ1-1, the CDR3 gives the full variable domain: GAGVSQSPSNKVTEKGKDVELRCDPISGHTALYWYRQSLGQGLEFLIYFQGNSAPDKSGLPSDRFSAERTGGSVSTLTIQRTQQEDSAVYLCASSLLDLAEAFFGQGTRLTVV.

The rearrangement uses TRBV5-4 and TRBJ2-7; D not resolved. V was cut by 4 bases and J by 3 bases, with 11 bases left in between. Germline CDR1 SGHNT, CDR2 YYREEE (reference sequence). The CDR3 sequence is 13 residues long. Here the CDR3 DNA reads TGTGCCAGCAGCCACCGGGTCAACTACGAGCAGTACTTC. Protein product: CASSHRVNYEQYF.

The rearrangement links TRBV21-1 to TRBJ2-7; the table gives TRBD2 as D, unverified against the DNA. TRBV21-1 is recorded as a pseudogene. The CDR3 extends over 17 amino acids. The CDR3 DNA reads TGTGCCAGCAGCCAATTACCAATCGGGGGGCTAGGCTACGAGCAGTACTTC. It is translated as CASSQLPIGGLGYEQYF.

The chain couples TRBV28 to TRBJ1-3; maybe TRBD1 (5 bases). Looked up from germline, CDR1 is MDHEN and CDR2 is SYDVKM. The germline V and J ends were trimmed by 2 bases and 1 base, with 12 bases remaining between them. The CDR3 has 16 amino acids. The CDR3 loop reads CASSLGGMFSGNTIYF. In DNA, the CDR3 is TGTGCCAGCAGTTTAGGGGGGATGTTTTCTGGAAACACCATATATTTT.

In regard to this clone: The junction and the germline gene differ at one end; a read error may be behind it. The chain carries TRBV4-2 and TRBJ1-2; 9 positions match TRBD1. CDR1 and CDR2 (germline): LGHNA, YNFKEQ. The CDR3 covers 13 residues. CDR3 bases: TGTGCCAGCAGCCAAGCCTTTAGGGACAGGGACCTTTTC. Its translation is CASSQAFRDRDLF.

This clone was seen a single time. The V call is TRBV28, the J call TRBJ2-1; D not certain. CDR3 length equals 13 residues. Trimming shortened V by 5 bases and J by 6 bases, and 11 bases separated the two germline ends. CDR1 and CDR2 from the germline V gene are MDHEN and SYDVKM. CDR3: CASSPDGRNEQFF. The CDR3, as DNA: TGTGCCAGCAGTCCTGACGGACGCAATGAGCAGTTCTTC.

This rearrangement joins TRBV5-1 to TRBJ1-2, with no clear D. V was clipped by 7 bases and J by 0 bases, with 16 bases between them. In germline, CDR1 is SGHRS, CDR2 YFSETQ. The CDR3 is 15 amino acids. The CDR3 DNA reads TGCGCCAGCGCTCGACCGGGGAATACTAACTATGGCTACACCTTC. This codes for CASARPGNTNYGYTF.

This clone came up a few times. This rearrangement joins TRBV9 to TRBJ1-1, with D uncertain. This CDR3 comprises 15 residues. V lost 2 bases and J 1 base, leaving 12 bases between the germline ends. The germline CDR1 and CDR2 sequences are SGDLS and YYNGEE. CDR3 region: CASSVLGQENTEAFF. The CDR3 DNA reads TGTGCCAGCAGCGTTCTGGGCCAGGAGAACACTGAAGCTTTCTTT.

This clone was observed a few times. The CDR3 sequence is CASSRTGAQRGYTF. The DNA of the CDR3 is TGTGCCAGCAGCCGGACAGGGGCTCAGCGGGGCTACACCTTC. The chain employs TRBV9 and TRBJ1-2, with 9 bases matching TRBD1. The CDR3 runs to 14 residues. Trimming at V came to 4 bases and at J to 8 bases, leaving 9 bases not matched to a gene. Germline lookup yields CDR1 SGDLS and CDR2 YYNGEE.

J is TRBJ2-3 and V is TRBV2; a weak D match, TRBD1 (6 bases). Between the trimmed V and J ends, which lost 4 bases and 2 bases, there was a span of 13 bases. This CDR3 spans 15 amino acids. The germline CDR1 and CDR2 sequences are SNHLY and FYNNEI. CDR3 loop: CASSVDRQNTDTQYF. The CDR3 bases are TGTGCCAGCAGTGTGGACAGACAGAACACAGATACGCAGTATTTT. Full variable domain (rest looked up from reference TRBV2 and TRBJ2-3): EPEVTQTPSHQVTQMGQEVILRCVPISNHLYFYWYRQILGQKVEFLVSFYNNEISEKSEIFDDQFSVERPDGSNFTLKIRSTKLEDSAMYFCASSVDRQNTDTQYFGPGTRLTVL.

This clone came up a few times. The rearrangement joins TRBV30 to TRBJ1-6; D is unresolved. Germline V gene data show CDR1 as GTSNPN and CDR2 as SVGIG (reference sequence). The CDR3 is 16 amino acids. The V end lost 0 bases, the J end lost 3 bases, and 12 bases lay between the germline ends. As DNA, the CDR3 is TGTGCCTGGAGTGTAATGTGGGGTAGCTATAATTCACCCCTCCACTTT. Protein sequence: CAWSVMWGSYNSPLHF.

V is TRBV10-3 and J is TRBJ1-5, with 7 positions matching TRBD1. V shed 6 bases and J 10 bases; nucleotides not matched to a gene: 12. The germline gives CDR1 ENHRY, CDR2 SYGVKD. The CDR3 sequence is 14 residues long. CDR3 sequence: CAISETGARNPQHF. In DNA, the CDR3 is TGTGCCATCAGCGAAACAGGGGCGCGGAATCCCCAGCATTTT.

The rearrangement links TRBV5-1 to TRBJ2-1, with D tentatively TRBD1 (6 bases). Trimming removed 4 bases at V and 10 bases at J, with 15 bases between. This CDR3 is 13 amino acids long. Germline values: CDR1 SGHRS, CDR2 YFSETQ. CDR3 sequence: CASSPQGWEEQFF. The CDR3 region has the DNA TGCGCCAGCAGCCCACAGGGTTGGGAGGAGCAGTTCTTC.

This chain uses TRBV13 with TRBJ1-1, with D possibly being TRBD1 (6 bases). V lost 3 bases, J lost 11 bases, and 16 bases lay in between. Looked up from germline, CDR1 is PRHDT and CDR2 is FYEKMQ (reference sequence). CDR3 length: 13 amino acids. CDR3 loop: CASSLRRGGVAFF. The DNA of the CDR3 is TGTGCCAGCAGCTTGCGCAGGGGCGGAGTGGCTTTCTTT.

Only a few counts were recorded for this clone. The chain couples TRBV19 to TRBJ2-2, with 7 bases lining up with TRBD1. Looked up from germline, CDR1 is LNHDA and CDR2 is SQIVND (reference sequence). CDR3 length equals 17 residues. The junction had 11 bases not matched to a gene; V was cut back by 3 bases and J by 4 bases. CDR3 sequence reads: CASSIWVTGESTGELFF. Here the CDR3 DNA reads TGTGCCAGTAGTATTTGGGTCACAGGGGAAAGCACCGGGGAGCTGTTTTTT.

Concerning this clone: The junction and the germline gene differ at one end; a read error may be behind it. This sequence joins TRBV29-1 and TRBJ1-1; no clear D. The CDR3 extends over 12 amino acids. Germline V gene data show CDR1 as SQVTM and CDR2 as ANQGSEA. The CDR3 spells CSVEDPKGYGAF. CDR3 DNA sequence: TGCAGCGTTGAAGATCCTAAAGGTTACGGTGCCTTT.

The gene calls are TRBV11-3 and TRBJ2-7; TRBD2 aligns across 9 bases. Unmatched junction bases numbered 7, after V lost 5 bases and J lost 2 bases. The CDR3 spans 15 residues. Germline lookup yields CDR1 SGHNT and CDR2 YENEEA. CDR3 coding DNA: TGTGCCAGCAGCCCAAGCGGGGGGCTGACCTACGAGCAGTACTTC. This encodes CASSPSGGLTYEQYF. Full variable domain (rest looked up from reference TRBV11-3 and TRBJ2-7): EAGVVQSPRYKIIEKKQPVAFWCNPISGHNTLYWYLQNLGQGPELLIRYENEEAVDDSQLPKDRFSAERLKGVDSTLKIQPAELGDSAVYLCASSPSGGLTYEQYFGPGTRLTVT.

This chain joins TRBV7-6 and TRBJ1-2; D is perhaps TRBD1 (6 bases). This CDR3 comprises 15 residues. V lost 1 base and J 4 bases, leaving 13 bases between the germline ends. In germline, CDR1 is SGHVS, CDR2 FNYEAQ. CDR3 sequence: CASSLVSGASYGYTF. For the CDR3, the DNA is TGTGCCAGCAGCTTAGTTTCGGGGGCCAGCTATGGCTACACCTTC. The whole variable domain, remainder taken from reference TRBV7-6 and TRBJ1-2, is GAGVSQSPRYKVTKRGQDVALRCDPISGHVSLYWYRQALGQGPEFLTYFNYEAQQDKSGLPNDRFSAERPEGSISTLTIQRTEQRDSAMYRCASSLVSGASYGYTFGSGTRLTVV.

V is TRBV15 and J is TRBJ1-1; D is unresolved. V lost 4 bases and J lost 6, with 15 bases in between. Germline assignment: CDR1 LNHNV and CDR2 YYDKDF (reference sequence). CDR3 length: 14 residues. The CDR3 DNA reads TGTGCCACCAGCACGGCGGCCCAGGCCGCTGAAGCTTTCTTT. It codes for CATSTAAQAAEAFF.

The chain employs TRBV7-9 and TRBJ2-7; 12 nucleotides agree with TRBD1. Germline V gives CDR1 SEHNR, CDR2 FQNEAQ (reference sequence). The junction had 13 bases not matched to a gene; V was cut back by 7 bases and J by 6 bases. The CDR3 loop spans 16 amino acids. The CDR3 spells CASTTPWGTGGVEQYF. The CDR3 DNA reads TGTGCCAGCACCACCCCGTGGGGGACAGGGGGCGTCGAGCAGTACTTC.

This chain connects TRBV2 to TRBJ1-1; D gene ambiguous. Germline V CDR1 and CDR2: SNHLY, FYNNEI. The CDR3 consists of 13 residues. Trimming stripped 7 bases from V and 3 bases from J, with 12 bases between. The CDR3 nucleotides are TGTGCCAGCATACTTGAAGGACACACTGAAGCTTTCTTT. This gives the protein CASILEGHTEAFF.

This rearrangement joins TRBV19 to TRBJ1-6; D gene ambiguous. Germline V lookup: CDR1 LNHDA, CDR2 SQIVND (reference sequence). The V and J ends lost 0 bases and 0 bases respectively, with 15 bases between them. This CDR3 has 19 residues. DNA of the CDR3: TGTGCCAGTAGTATAGATCCCCTGTTGGGGAGCTCCTATAATTCACCCCTCCACTTT. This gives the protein CASSIDPLLGSSYNSPLHF.

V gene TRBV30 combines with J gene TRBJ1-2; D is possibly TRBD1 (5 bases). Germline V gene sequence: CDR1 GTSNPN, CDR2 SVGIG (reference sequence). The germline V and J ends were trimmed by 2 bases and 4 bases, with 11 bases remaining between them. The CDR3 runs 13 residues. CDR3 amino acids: CAWSWGFGYGYTF. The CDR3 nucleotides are TGTGCCTGGAGTTGGGGGTTTGGCTATGGCTACACCTTC. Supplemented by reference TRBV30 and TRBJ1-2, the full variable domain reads SQTIHQWPATLVQPVGSPLSLECTVEGTSNPNLYWYRQAAGRGLQLLFYSVGIGQISSEVPQNLSASRPQDRQFILSSKKLLLSDSGFYLCAWSWGFGYGYTFGSGTRLTVV.

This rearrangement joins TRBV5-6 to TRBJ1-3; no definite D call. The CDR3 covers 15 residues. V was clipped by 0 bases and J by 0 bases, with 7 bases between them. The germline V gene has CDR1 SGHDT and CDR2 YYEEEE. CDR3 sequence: CASSLDRRSGNTIYF. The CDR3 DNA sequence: TGTGCCAGCAGCTTGGACCGACGCTCTGGAAACACCATATATTTT.

CDR3 residues: CASRPGQPSGLFF. The CDR3 DNA reads TGTGCCAGCAGGCCGGGACAGCCGTCCGGACTGTTTTTT. The chain is built from TRBV12-3 or TRBV12-4 and TRBJ1-4; TRBD1 matches 7 bases. This CDR3 is built from 13 residues. The ends lost 6 bases at V and 13 bases at J; junction bases unmatched: 11.